This T cell receptor beta chain originates from a study of blood T cells in healthy people across ages. Each of the donors had approximately 10 milliliters of peripheral blood drawn into EDTA-treated Vacutainer tubes. The CDR3 loop spans 13 amino acids. Looked up from germline, CDR1 is SNHLY and CDR2 is FYNNEI. J lost 4 bases, V lost 8 bases, and 7 bases had no gene match. Then a second PCR, running roughly 7 to 11 cycles, was carried out with a sample-barcoded 5' primer and a J-beta primer mix. TCRdb reanalysed the 5' RACE reads using MiXCR and keeps one entry per CDR3 protein. Of 1.4 million to 1.5 million distinct CDR3 sequences detected, approximately 40% appear once; the ten largest clones hold roughly 8.2%.

The sequencing sample was made of blood. The receptor comes from a woman aged 18-29 years in good health. The chain recombines TRBV2 with TRBJ2-5; 7 bases match TRBD1. The CDR3 loop is CASGKGALETQYF. The CDR3 nucleotides are TGTGCCAGCGGAAAGGGGGCATTAGAGACCCAGTACTTC.